One and the same sample provided the 21 T cell receptor beta chains below, sequenced in a study of post-analysis software for immune sequencing data (dated by TCRdb to about 2015). Study-wide conclusions, independent of this receptor: Roughly 5 TRBV segments, including TRBV5-6, TRBV5-1 and TRBV20-1, were significantly more frequent in patients than controls.

The library was produced with PCR. TCRdb shows the sequencer as Illumina HiSeq 2500. Unique molecular identifiers were incorporated into TCR beta cDNA libraries to reduce PCR and sequencing biases. Using fastp trimming at Q25 and MiXCR clonotype assembly, TCRdb reanalyzed the public sequencing data and kept in-frame beta chains. Entries that share a CDR3 protein sequence are merged under the most common genes and DNA. In this sample the table shows approximately 770,000 distinct CDR3 sequences, around 46% of which occur a single time. The ten top clones hold 4.9% of the sample. Their antigens are not known. The sample consisted of blood. Every receptor here comes from a girl between 10 and 17 years old with multiple sclerosis.

The chain has TRBV29-1 and TRBJ2-3; 8 nucleotides align to TRBD1. After removal of 5 bases from V and 5 bases from J, the junction contained 12 bases not matched to a gene. Germline V gene data show CDR1 as SQVTM and CDR2 as ANQGSEA. There are 15 residues in the CDR3. The CDR3 spells CSVLRGQGPGDTQYF. DNA for the CDR3: TGCAGCGTTTTAAGAGGACAGGGACCTGGAGATACGCAGTATTTT.

This clonotype came up a few times. The genes are TRBV29-1 and TRBJ1-1, with TRBD1 as a possible D gene (6 bases). The CDR3 extends over 10 amino acids. Germline V gives CDR1 SQVTM, CDR2 ANQGSEA. Trimming removed 7 bases from V and 9 bases from J, with 12 bases in between. The CDR3, as DNA: TGCAGCGCTTCGACAGGACAAGCTTTCTTT. Protein product: CSASTGQAFF.

This clonotype was recorded a few times. The V call is TRBV9, the J call TRBJ2-5; no reliable D call. This CDR3 is 14 amino acids long. The germline gives CDR1 SGDLS, CDR2 YYNGEE. Trimming removed 4 bases from V and 3 bases from J, with 13 bases in between. CDR3 amino acids: CASSPFRAEETQYF. The CDR3, as DNA: TGTGCCAGCAGCCCTTTTCGGGCGGAAGAGACCCAGTACTTC.

The chain has TRBV28 and TRBJ2-5; no firm D call. CDR1 MDHEN and CDR2 SYDVKM come from the germline V gene. This CDR3 comprises 12 residues. Trimming took 2 bases from V and 11 from J, leaving 12 bases between them. Here the CDR3 reads CASSLEVGPQYF. For the CDR3, the DNA is TGTGCCAGCAGTTTAGAGGTAGGACCTCAGTACTTC.

In this sample, this clonotype turned up many times. The chain joins TRBV7-9 to TRBJ2-3; no firm D call. Trimming shortened V by 6 bases and J by 2 bases, and 6 bases separated the two germline ends. CDR3 length: 12 residues. Per germline, CDR1 SEHNR and CDR2 FQNEAQ (reference sequence). This chain's CDR3 is CASSFNTDTQYF. DNA for the CDR3: TGTGCCAGCAGTTTCAACACAGATACGCAGTATTTT.

The V and J genes are TRBV20-1 and TRBJ2-1, with TRBD2 matching 12 bases. V dropped 3 bases and J dropped 8; count of bases not matched to a gene: 5. The CDR3 covers 14 residues. In germline, CDR1 is DFQATT, CDR2 SNEGSKA (reference sequence). The CDR3 region is CSASGLAGGHEQFF. The CDR3 DNA reads as TGCAGTGCTAGCGGTCTAGCGGGAGGGCATGAGCAGTTCTTC.

This clonotype was counted a few times. This rearrangement joins TRBV29-1 to TRBJ2-7; the D is unclear. The CDR3 contains 12 residues. The V gene's germline CDR1 is SQVTM and CDR2 ANQGSEA. Trimming pared 5 bases from V and 3 bases from J, leaving 11 bases between. The CDR3: CSVRTSYYEQYF. DNA for the CDR3: TGCAGCGTTCGGACCAGCTACTACGAGCAGTACTTC.

The rearrangement uses TRBV12-3 or TRBV12-4 and TRBJ2-2; 7 nucleotides align to TRBD1. The CDR3 sequence is 14 residues long. Germline trimming cut 2 bases from V and 4 bases from J; bases unmatched to any gene: 1. The CDR3 bases are TGTGCCAGCAGTTTATCAGGGGGCACCGGGGAGCTGTTTTTT. Protein sequence: CASSLSGGTGELFF.

This chain joins TRBV13 and TRBJ2-3; the D call may be TRBD1 or TRBD2 (5 bases each). This CDR3 contains 15 residues. CDR1 is PRHDT, CDR2 FYEKMQ, per germline (reference sequence). V lost 5 bases and J lost 2, with 14 bases in between. The CDR3 here is CASSQGETATDTQYF. The DNA for the CDR3 is TGTGCCAGCAGCCAAGGGGAGACGGCCACAGATACGCAGTATTTT.

The chain couples TRBV7-2 to TRBJ2-1, with D perhaps assigned TRBD1 or TRBD2 (5 bases each). The germline gives CDR1 SGHTA, CDR2 FQGNSA. Trimming took off 5 bases at V and 6 bases at J, with 20 bases between the two ends. The CDR3 totals 16 residues. CDR3 region: CASSAGRFGTGNEQFF. CDR3 bases: TGTGCCAGCAGCGCTGGACGGTTCGGGACCGGCAATGAGCAGTTCTTC. Together with reference TRBV7-2 and TRBJ2-1, the CDR3 gives the full variable domain: GAGVSQSPSNKVTEKGKDVELRCDPISGHTALYWYRQSLGQGLEFLIYFQGNSAPDKSGLPSDRFSAERTGGSVSTLTIQRTQQEDSAVYLCASSAGRFGTGNEQFFGPGTRLTVL.

This clonotype was detected a few times. The chain carries TRBV5-6 and TRBJ2-5, with D perhaps matching TRBD2 (6 bases). The ends were cut back, 4 bases at V and 4 bases at J, with 17 bases in the middle. Germline V lookup: CDR1 SGHDT, CDR2 YYEEEE. The CDR3 runs to 15 residues. CDR3 loop: CASSRPRAGGETQYF. Written as DNA, the CDR3 is TGTGCCAGCAGCCGGCCCCGGGCCGGGGGAGAGACCCAGTACTTC.

This clonotype has more than one count but fewer than ten. The gene calls are TRBV6-1 and TRBJ1-1, with D hard to call. V lost 4 bases to trimming and J lost 3 bases, with 12 bases between them. The CDR3 spans 14 residues. The germline gives CDR1 MNHNS, CDR2 SASEGT. The CDR3 sequence is CASSVDGPYTEAFF. In DNA, the CDR3 is TGTGCCAGCAGTGTTGACGGCCCTTACACTGAAGCTTTCTTT.

This clonotype showed up just a few times. The genes are TRBV12-3 or TRBV12-4 and TRBJ2-2, with D tentatively TRBD2 (6 bases). The CDR3 covers 15 residues. V lost 6 bases and J lost 7, with 18 bases in between. The chain's CDR3 is CASRPEGLSNGELFF. DNA for the CDR3: TGTGCCAGCAGACCAGAGGGACTCTCTAACGGGGAGCTGTTTTTT.

This chain uses TRBV9 with TRBJ1-2; no clear D gene. The CDR3 covers 15 residues. Germline V gives CDR1 SGDLS, CDR2 YYNGEE. The V gene lost 3 bases and the J gene lost 5 bases, with 17 bases spanning the gap. The CDR3 nucleotides read TGTGCCAGCAGCGACCGCACGAATCCGGGGTATGGCTACACCTTC. Its protein is CASSDRTNPGYGYTF.

The chain couples TRBV12-3 or TRBV12-4 to TRBJ2-3; weak D call: TRBD2 (5 bases). This CDR3 region has 13 residues. The ends were cut back, 2 bases at V and 6 bases at J, with 9 bases in the middle. The CDR3, as DNA: TGTGCCAGCAGTTTATCGCCGGGGGATACGCAGTATTTT. Encoded protein: CASSLSPGDTQYF.

The V gene is TRBV5-5, the J gene TRBJ2-7, with D tentatively TRBD1 (6 bases). Trimming pared 4 bases from V and 5 bases from J, leaving 16 bases between. The CDR3 extends over 14 amino acids. Germline V gene data show CDR1 as SGHKS and CDR2 as YYEKEE (reference sequence). CDR3 region: CASSPSPGEDEQYF. DNA of the CDR3: TGTGCCAGCAGCCCATCGCCAGGGGAAGACGAGCAGTACTTC.

Details on this clonotype: A junction end diverges from the germline sequence, so it may reflect a read error. V usage is TRBV7-2 and J usage is TRBJ1-5; no clear D gene. The CDR3 has 14 amino acids. Germline V gene sequence: CDR1 SGHTA, CDR2 FQGNSA. CDR3 amino acids: CASSPSYSSQPQHF. CDR3 in DNA: TGTGCCAGCAGCCCCAGTTATAGCAGTCAGCCCCAGCATTTT.

The table lists this clonotype with many counts. The V gene is TRBV18, the J gene TRBJ2-5, with no clear D. This CDR3 region has 13 residues. Germline V lookup: CDR1 KGHSH, CDR2 LQKENI. Trimming shortened V by 3 bases and J by 4 bases, and 9 bases separated the two germline ends. CDR3 loop: CASSPMGIETQYF. The CDR3 coding sequence is TGTGCCAGCTCACCTATGGGAATAGAGACCCAGTACTTC.

This clonotype was seen more than once but under ten times. The rearrangement links TRBV5-1 to TRBJ2-3, with D possibly called TRBD1 or TRBD2 (5 bases each). The length of the CDR3 is 15 residues. The germline CDR1 and CDR2 sequences are SGHRS and YFSETQ. Deletions cut 4 bases from V and 4 bases from J, with 16 bases between. The CDR3: CASSPRDPSADTQYF. The DNA of the CDR3 is TGCGCCAGCAGCCCCCGGGACCCGAGCGCAGATACGCAGTATTTT.

This chain connects TRBV12-3 or TRBV12-4 to TRBJ1-2, with D unclear. CDR3 length equals 14 residues. V lost 2 bases to trimming and J lost 3 bases, with 10 bases between them. The CDR3 loop reads CASSLWPPDYGYTF. For the CDR3, the DNA is TGTGCCAGCAGTTTATGGCCGCCGGACTATGGCTACACCTTC.

V gene TRBV6-5 combines with J gene TRBJ1-1, with D possibly TRBD1 on 6 matching bases. The CDR3 has 15 residues. Germline V gives CDR1 MNHEY, CDR2 SVGAGI. Trimming removed 7 bases at V and 0 bases at J, with 15 bases between. The CDR3 sequence: CASIPTRTVNTEAFF. CDR3 DNA sequence: TGTGCCAGCATACCTACGCGGACAGTGAACACTGAAGCTTTCTTT.